Listed here are 10 T cell receptor beta chains from one sample, sequenced in a study of control samples from healthy donors and cancer patients. The protocol was immunoSEQ multiplex PCR, while the TCRdb copy is restricted to in-frame clones and leaves out a portion. The data contain about 89,000 clones, 85% of them singletons. Sequencing was performed on blood. The receptors here all came from a woman aged 40 to 50 in good health.

The chain uses TRBV7-2 and TRBJ1-2; D is uncertain. There are 11 residues in the CDR3. Germline assignment: CDR1 SGHTA and CDR2 FQGNSA. The V end was cut by 5 bases, the J end by 8 bases, with 9 bases between. DNA of the CDR3: TGTGCCAGCAGCCTCCTCGGAGGCTACACCTTC. Residues: CASSLLGGYTF.

This rearrangement joins TRBV7-2 to TRBJ2-1; 9 nucleotides line up with TRBD2. This CDR3 has 14 residues. The junction had 5 bases not matched to a gene; V was cut back by 5 bases and J by 6 bases. Germline lookup yields CDR1 SGHTA and CDR2 FQGNSA. CDR3 DNA sequence: TGTGCCAGCAGCGAAATAGCGGGGGTCAATGAGCAGTTCTTC. It yields the protein CASSEIAGVNEQFF.

The chain employs TRBV9 and TRBJ2-7, with TRBD2 as a possible D gene (6 bases). The CDR3 has 13 residues. Germline assignment: CDR1 SGDLS and CDR2 YYNGEE. Trimming removed 3 bases at V and 4 bases at J, with 11 bases between. The CDR3 reads CASSEYAGYEQYF. The DNA for the CDR3 is TGTGCCAGCAGCGAATACGCGGGGTACGAGCAGTACTTC.

The CDR3 sequence: CASSRLGGAGGYTF. The CDR3 DNA reads TGTGCCAGCAGCAGGCTGGGGGGCGCGGGGGGCTACACCTTC. V is TRBV13 and J is TRBJ1-2; D may be TRBD1 (6 bases). V shed 5 bases and J shed 8 bases, with 18 bases lying between them. The CDR3 runs 14 residues. The germline V gene encodes CDR1 PRHDT and CDR2 FYEKMQ (reference sequence).

In regard to this clone: Other DNA sequences from this sample encode an identical CDR3 as well. The genes are TRBV12-5 and TRBJ1-5, with D tentatively TRBD1 (6 bases). Germline CDR1 is LGHNT and CDR2 is FRNRAP. This CDR3 region has 15 residues. V was cut by 5 bases and J by 0 bases, with 11 bases left in between. The CDR3 nucleotides read TGTGCTAGTGGTCCGGGGGGCACTAGCAATCAGCCCCAGCATTTT. This sequence encodes CASGPGGTSNQPQHF.

The genes are TRBV30 and TRBJ2-5; D might be TRBD1 (7 bases). The V end lost 0 bases, the J end lost 4 bases, and 12 bases lay between the germline ends. The CDR3 sequence is 14 residues long. From germline, CDR1 is GTSNPN and CDR2 SVGIG (reference sequence). CDR3 nucleotides: TGTGCCTGGAGTGTACCAGGGGGAGGAGAGACCCAGTACTTC. Translating it yields CAWSVPGGGETQYF.

As regards this clone: Relative to the germline gene, one junction end is altered; a read error may explain this. J is TRBJ2-7 and V is TRBV30, with 10 nucleotides matching TRBD1. Germline-derived CDR1 and CDR2 are GTSNPN and SVGIG (reference sequence). This CDR3 region has 15 residues. CDR3 DNA sequence: TGTGCCTGGAGTGGGGGACAGGGGCCTTCCTACGGGCAGTACTTC. This sequence encodes CAWSGGQGPSYGQYF.

The chain links TRBV6-2 or TRBV6-3 to TRBJ2-7; no reliable D call. Germline-derived CDR1 and CDR2 are MNHEY and SVGEGT. V was shortened by 2 bases and J by 2 bases, with 10 bases between the two germline ends. The CDR3 has 14 amino acids. CDR3 coding DNA: TGTGCCAGCAGTTACGACGACACTACCTACGAGCAGTACTTC. Encoded protein: CASSYDDTTYEQYF.

The genes are TRBV9 and TRBJ1-1, with D uncertain. The V gene lost 0 bases and the J gene lost 1 base, with 7 bases spanning the gap. CDR1 is SGDLS, CDR2 YYNGEE, per germline. The CDR3 extends over 14 amino acids. Here the CDR3 DNA reads TGTGCCAGCAGCGTAGCTTCGCAGAACACTGAAGCTTTCTTT. This gives the protein CASSVASQNTEAFF.

The chain combines TRBV10-3 with TRBJ1-4; D call uncertain. V shed 4 bases and J shed 6 bases, with 9 bases lying between them. CDR3 length equals 13 residues. CDR1 and CDR2 (germline): ENHRY, SYGVKD. The CDR3 is CAISVRADEKLFF. The CDR3 DNA reads as TGTGCCATCAGTGTAAGGGCGGATGAAAAACTGTTTTTT.